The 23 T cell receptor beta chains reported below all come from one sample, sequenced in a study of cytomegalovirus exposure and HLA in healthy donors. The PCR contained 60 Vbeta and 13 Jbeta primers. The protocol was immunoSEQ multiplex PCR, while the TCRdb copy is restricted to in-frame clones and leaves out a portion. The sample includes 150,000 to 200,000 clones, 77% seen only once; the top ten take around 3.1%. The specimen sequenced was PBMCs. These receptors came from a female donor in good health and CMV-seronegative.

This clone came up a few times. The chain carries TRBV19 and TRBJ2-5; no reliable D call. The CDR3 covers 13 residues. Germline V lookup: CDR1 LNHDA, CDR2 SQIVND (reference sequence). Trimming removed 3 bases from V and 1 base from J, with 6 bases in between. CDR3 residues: CASSINRQETQYF. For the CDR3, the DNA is TGTGCCAGTAGTATTAATCGCCAAGAGACCCAGTACTTC.

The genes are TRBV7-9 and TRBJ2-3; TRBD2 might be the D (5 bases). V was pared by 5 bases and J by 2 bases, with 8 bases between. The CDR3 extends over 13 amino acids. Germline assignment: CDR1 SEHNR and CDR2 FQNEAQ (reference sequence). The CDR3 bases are TGTGCCAGCAGCCGCCGGGACACAGATACGCAGTATTTT. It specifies CASSRRDTDTQYF.

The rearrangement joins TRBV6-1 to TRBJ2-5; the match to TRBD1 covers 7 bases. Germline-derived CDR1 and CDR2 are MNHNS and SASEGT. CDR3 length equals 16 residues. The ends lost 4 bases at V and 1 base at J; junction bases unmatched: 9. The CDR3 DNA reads TGTGCCAGCAGTGTCCGACAGGGAAATTTCCAAGAGACCCAGTACTTC. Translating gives CASSVRQGNFQETQYF.

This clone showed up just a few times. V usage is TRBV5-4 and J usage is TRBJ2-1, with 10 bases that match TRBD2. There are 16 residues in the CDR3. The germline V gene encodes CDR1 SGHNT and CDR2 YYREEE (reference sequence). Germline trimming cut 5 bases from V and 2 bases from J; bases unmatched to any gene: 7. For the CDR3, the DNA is TGTGCCAGCAGTTTGCCCGGGACTAGCGCCTACAATGAGCAGTTCTTC. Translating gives CASSLPGTSAYNEQFF.

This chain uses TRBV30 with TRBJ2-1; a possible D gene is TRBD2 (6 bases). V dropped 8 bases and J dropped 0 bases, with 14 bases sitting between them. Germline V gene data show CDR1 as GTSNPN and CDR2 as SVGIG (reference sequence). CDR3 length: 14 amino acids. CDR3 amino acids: CAGQEGSSYNEQFF. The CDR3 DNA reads TGTGCCGGCCAGGAGGGGAGCTCCTACAATGAGCAGTTCTTC.

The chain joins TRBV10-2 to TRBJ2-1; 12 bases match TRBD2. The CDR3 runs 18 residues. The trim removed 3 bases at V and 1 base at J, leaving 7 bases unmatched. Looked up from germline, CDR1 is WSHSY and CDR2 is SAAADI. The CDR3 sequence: CASSDASGREGSYNEQFF. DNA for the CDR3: TGCGCCAGCAGTGACGCTAGCGGGAGGGAGGGGTCCTACAATGAGCAGTTCTTC.

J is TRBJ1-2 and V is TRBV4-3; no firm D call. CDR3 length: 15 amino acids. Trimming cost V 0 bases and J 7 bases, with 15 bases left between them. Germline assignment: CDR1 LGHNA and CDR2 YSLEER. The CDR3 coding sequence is TGCGCCAGCAGCCAAGAAAGAGGTATCGGTTTTGGCTACACCTTC. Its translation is CASSQERGIGFGYTF.

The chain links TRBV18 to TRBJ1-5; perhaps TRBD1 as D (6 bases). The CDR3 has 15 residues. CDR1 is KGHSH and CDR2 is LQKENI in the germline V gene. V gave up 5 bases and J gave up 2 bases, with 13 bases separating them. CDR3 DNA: TGTGCCAGCTCAGCACAGGGCAGGGGCAATCAGCCCCAGCATTTT. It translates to CASSAQGRGNQPQHF.

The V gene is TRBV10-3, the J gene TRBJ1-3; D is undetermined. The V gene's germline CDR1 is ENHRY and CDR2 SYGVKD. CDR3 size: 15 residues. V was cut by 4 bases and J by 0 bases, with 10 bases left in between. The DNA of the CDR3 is TGTGCCATCAGTGGAGGGCCGACCTCTGGAAACACCATATATTTT. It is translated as CAISGGPTSGNTIYF.

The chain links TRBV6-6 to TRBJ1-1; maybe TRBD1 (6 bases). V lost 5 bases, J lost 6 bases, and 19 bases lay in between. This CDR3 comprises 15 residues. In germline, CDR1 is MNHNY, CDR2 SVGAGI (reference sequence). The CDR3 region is CASSTTGSIFAEAFF. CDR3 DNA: TGTGCCAGCAGTACTACAGGGAGTATTTTCGCTGAAGCTTTCTTT.

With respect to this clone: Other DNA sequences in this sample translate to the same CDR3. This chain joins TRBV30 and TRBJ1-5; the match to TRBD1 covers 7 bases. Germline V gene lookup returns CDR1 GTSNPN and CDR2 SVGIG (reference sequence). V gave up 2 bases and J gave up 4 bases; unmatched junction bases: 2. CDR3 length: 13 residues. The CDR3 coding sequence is TGTGCCTGGAGTCCACAGGGGAATCAGCCCCAGCATTTT. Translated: CAWSPQGNQPQHF.

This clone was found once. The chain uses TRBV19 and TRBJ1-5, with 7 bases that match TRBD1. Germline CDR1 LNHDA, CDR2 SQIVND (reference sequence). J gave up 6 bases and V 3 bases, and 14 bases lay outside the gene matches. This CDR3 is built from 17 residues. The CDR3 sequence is CASSMGRGQPEGQPQHF. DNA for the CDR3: TGTGCCAGTAGTATGGGACGGGGACAGCCCGAGGGTCAGCCCCAGCATTTT. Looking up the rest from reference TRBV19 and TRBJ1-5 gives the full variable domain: DGGITQSPKYLFRKEGQNVTLSCEQNLNHDAMYWYRQDPGQGLRLIYYSQIVNDFQKGDIAEGYSVSREKKESFPLTVTSAQKNPTAFYLCASSMGRGQPEGQPQHFGDGTRLSIL.

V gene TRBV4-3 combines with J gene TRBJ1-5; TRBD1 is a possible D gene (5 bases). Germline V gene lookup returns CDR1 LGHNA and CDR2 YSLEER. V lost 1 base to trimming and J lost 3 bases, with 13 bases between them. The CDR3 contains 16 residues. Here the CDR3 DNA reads TGCGCCAGCAGCCAAGGAGCTGGGGGGTCCAATCAGCCCCAGCATTTT. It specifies CASSQGAGGSNQPQHF.

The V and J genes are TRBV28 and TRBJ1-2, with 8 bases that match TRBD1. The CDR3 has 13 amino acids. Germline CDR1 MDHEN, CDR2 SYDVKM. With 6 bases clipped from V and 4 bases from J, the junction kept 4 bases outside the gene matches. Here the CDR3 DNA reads TGTGCCAGCAGCTCAGGGGGCTTCTATGGCTACACCTTC. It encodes CASSSGGFYGYTF.

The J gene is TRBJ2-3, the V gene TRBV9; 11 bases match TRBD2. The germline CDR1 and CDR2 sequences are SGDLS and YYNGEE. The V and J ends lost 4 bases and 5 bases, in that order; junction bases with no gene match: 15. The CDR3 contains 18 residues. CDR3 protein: CASSLTLGSGGALDTQYF. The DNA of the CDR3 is TGTGCCAGCAGCCTAACGTTAGGTAGCGGGGGGGCATTAGATACGCAGTATTTT.

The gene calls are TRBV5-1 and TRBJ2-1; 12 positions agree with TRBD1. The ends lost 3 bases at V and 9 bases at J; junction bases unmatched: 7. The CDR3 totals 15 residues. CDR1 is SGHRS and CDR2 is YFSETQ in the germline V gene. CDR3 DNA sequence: TGCGCCAGCAGCTCTGGGGACAGGGGGCGAGGTGAGCAGTTCTTC. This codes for CASSSGDRGRGEQFF.

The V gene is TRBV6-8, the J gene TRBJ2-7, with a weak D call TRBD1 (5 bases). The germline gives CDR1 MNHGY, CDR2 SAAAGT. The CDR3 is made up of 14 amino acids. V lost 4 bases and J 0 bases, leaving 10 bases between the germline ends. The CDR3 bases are TGTGCCAGCAGTTGGTACAGGTTCTCCTACGAGCAGTACTTC. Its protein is CASSWYRFSYEQYF.

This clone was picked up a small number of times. This CDR3 reads CASIPSGAVFGQQYF. CDR3 coding DNA: TGTGCCAGCATCCCTAGCGGGGCCGTTTTCGGACAGCAGTACTTC. This chain joins TRBV6-5 and TRBJ2-7; 9 bases match TRBD2. Per germline, CDR1 MNHEY and CDR2 SVGAGI. The CDR3 has 15 amino acids. V trimming: 7 bases; J trimming: 8 bases; junction bases outside the gene matches: 15.

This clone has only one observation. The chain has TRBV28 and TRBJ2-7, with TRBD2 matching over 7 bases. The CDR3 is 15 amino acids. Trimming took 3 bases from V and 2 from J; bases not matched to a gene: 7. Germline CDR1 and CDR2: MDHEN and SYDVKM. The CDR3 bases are TGTGCCAGCAGTTTTACGGCTAGCGGTACCTACGAGCAGTACTTC. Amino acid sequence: CASSFTASGTYEQYF.

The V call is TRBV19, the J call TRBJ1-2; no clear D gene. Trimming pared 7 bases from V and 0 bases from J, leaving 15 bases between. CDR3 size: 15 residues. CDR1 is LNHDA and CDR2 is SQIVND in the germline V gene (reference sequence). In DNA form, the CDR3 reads TGTGCCAGTACTTTCGACTACTTAGCTAACTATGGCTACACCTTC. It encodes CASTFDYLANYGYTF.

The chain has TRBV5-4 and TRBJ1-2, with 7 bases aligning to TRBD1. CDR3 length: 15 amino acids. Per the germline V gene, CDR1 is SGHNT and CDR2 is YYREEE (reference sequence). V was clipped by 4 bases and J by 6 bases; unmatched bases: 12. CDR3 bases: TGTGCCAGCAGCCCACTCCCCCGACAGGGCCATGGCTACACCTTC. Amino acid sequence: CASSPLPRQGHGYTF.

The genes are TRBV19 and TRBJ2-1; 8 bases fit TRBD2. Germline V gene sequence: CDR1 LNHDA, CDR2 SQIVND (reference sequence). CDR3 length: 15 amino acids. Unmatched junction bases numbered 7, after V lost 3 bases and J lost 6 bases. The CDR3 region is CASSIGTRGFNEQFF. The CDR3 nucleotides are TGTGCCAGTAGTATTGGGACTAGGGGATTCAATGAGCAGTTCTTC.

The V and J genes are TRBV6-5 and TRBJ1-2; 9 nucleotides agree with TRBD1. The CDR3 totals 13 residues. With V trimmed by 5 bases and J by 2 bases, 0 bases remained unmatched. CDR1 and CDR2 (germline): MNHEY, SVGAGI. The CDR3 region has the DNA TGTGCCAGCAGTACAGGGGGCAACTATGGCTACACCTTC. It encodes CASSTGGNYGYTF.